This T cell receptor beta chain was retrieved from a study of blood T cell repertoires in COVID-19. Study context: The United States, Italy and Spain were the sources of the acute and convalescent COVID-19 samples. T cells, B-cell-depleted T cells, or PBMCs supplied cDNA or gDNA.

Trimming took 7 bases from V and 7 from J, leaving 20 bases between them. Germline CDR1 LNHDA, CDR2 SQIVND (reference sequence). The CDR3 runs to 15 residues. In the original processing: Nucleated cell counts were estimated from reference gene primer amplification. Sequenced by immunoSEQ multiplex PCR; TCRdb stores in-frame clones only, minus some. D and trimming come from the DNA, and the V and J calls and clone size come from that table. There are some 360,000 clones in the sample; about 89% occur only once, and 2% to 2.5% lies in the top ten. Seattle patients were enrolled during active infection and followed longitudinally.

This clonotype originated in a woman aged 55-70 years with COVID-19, enrolled during active disease. The sequenced sample consisted of peripheral blood. J is TRBJ2-1 and V is TRBV19; D is ambiguous. CDR3 bases: TGTGCCAGTACCCAGCCGGGTCTGAGTTTTAATGAGCAGTTCTTC. Its translation: CASTQPGLSFNEQFF.